This T cell receptor beta chain appears in the sequencing data of a study of Ad26.COV2.S vaccination and SARS-CoV-2 variants. The overall study: Participants got Ad26.COV2.S intramuscularly, once or twice 56 days apart.

Regarding this clone: Its specificity is unknown.

This CDR3 is built from 13 residues. V was trimmed by 0 bases and J by 2 bases, leaving 3 bases between them. The V gene's germline CDR1 is LNHNV and CDR2 YYDKDF (reference sequence). Data came from immunoSEQ multiplex PCR; TCRdb stores just in-frame clones and leaves some out. This table has roughly 450,000 clones, 75% to 95% appearing once. Study results and limitations: The authors reported substantial breadth in spike-specific CD8+ and CD4+ T cell responses after vaccination.

Documented treatment: roughly 19 received Ad26.COV2.S at low or high dose, single or two shots; about 5 received placebo; per-sample allocation not given. Day 63 after the first injection of vaccine or placebo was the sampling time. The receptor was derived from a person aged 18-60 years who received the Ad26.COV2.S COVID-19 vaccine or a placebo. The specimen was peripheral blood, collected in a trial of Ad26.COV2.S vaccine versus placebo. The chain combines TRBV15 with TRBJ2-3; D is unresolved. CDR3 protein: CATSRENTDTQYF. For the CDR3, the DNA is TGTGCCACCAGCAGAGAAAACACAGATACGCAGTATTTT.